The entry below describes one TCR beta chain. Its antigen is still unknown. CDR3 length: 16 amino acids. V shed 0 bases and J 4 bases; nucleotides not matched to a gene: 6. From germline, CDR1 is SGHRS and CDR2 YFSETQ. The sample originates from a study of cytomegalovirus exposure and HLA in healthy donors. Notes on the study in general: Altogether, about 160 TCR beta chains were recorded as cytomegalovirus-associated. A few of the chains that were CMV-associated were confirmed in vitro to be specific for CMV antigens.

Libraries were prepared by immunoSEQ multiplex PCR; TCRdb keeps only in-frame clonotypes and omits some of them. The sample holds about 140,000 clones, almost 90% seen once. The sequence came from a woman younger than 35 in good health and CMV-seropositive. V and J are TRBV5-1 and TRBJ2-3, with TRBD2 matching over 9 bases. Sequencing input: PBMCs. CDR3 sequence: CASSLGGGGAADTQYF. The DNA for the CDR3 is TGCGCCAGCAGCTTGGGCGGCGGGGGGGCCGCAGATACGCAGTATTTT. Drawing the rest from reference TRBV5-1 and TRBJ2-3, the complete variable domain is KAGVTQTPRYLIKTRGQQVTLSCSPISGHRSVSWYQQTPGQGLQFLFEYFSETQRNKGNFPGRFSGRQFSNSRSEMNVSTLELGDSALYLCASSLGGGGAADTQYFGPGTRLTVL.